Sequencing of this TCR beta chain was carried out in a study of neurological immune-mediated disorders. As for the study in general: Relapsing-remitting patients made up most of the 34 multiple sclerosis patients, and secondary progressive patients made up 3. Whole-study findings and limits: Private repertoires in all groups were suggested, as expanded clones shared no CDR3 amino acid sequences across subjects. Multiple sclerosis, the disease with the least TCR clonal expansion, fell below healthy controls, whereas HTLV-1-associated myelopathy showed the most. The study phylogenetically grouped the repertoires of 18 of 34 multiple sclerosis patients into one related-CDR3 cluster, a possible signature.

V lost 9 bases, J lost 5 bases, and 20 bases lay in between. The germline V gene encodes CDR1 MGHDK and CDR2 SYGVNS. The CDR3 runs 14 residues. Notes on this clonotype: No antigen is known for it.

TCRdb reprocessed the 5' RACE reads via MiXCR and lists one record per CDR3 protein. The sample has about 48,000 distinct CDR3 sequences, more than 5% seen once. Sequencing input: CD4+ T cells from blood. The rearrangement uses TRBV25-1 and TRBJ2-7; tentatively, D is TRBD1 (6 bases). This clonotype was obtained from a woman aged 18-30 years with multiple sclerosis. DNA of the CDR3: TGTGCCAGTAGAGGGCAGGGGATTTCTCACGAGCAGTACTTC. Translated: CASRGQGISHEQYF.